This T cell receptor beta chain is drawn from a study of T cell responses to AZD1222 COVID-19 vaccine. The CDR3 length is 16 residues. The germline V gene encodes CDR1 SGHNT and CDR2 YYREEE (reference sequence). V was clipped by 0 bases and J by 6 bases, with 17 bases between them. The data were produced by immunoSEQ multiplex PCR, yet TCRdb's version contains in-frame clones alone and is incomplete. This sample has some 190,000 clones; 80% to 90% occur once, and the top ten carry 6.5% to 7%. This receptor was identified in an adult in good health. The sequencing used peripheral blood, collected on day 0 of AZD1222 vaccination. This chain uses TRBV5-4 with TRBJ2-3, with D unclear. Here the CDR3 DNA reads TGTGCCAGCAGCTTGGGGTCCCACAGCCCGCCGGATACGCAGTATTTT. This sequence encodes CASSLGSHSPPDTQYF.